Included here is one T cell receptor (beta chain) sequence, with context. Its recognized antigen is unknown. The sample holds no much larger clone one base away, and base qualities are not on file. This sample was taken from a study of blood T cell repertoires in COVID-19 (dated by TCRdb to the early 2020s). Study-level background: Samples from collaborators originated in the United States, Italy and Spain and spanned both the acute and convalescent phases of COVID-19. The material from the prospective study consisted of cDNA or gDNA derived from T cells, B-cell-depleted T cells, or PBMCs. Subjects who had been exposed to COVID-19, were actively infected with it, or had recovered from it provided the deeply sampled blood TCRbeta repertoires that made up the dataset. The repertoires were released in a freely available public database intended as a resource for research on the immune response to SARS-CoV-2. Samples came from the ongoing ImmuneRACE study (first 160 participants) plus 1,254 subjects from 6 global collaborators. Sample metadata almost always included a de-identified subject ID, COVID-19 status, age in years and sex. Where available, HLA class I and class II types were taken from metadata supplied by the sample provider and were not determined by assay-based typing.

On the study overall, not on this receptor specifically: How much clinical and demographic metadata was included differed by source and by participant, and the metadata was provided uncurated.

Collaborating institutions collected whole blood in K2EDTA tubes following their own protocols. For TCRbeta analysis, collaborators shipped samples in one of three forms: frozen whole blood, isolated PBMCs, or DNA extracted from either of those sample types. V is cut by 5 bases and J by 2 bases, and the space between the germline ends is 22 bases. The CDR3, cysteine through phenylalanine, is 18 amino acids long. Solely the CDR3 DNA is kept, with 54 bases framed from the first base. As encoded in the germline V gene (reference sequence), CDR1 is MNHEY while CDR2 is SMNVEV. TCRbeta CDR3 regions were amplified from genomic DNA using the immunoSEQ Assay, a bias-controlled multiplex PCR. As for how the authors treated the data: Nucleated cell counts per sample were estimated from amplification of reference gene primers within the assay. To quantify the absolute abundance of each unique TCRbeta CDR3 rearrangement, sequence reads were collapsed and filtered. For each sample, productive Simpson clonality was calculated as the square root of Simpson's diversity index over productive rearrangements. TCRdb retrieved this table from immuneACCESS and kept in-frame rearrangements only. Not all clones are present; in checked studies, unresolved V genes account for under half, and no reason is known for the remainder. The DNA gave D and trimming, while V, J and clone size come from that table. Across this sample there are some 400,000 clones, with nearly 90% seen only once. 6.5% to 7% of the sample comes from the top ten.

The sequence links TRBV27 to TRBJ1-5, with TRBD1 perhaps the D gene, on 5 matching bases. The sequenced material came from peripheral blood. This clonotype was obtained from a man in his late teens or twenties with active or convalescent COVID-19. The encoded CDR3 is CASSPLLFGGSGNQPQHF. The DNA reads TGTGCCAGCAGTCCTTTATTATTTGGGGGGTCGGGCAATCAGCCCCAGCATTTT.